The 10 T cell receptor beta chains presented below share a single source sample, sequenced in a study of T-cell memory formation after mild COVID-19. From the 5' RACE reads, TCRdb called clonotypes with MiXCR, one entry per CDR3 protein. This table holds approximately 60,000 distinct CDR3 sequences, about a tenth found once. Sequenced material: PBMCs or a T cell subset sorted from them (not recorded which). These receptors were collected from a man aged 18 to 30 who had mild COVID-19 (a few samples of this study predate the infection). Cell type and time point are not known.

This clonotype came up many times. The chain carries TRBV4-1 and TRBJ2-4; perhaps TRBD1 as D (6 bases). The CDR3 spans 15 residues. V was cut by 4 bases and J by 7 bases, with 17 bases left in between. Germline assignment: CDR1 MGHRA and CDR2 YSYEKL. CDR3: CASSRTQGLNNIQYF. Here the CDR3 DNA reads TGCGCCAGCAGCCGAACCCAGGGGCTGAACAACATTCAGTACTTC.

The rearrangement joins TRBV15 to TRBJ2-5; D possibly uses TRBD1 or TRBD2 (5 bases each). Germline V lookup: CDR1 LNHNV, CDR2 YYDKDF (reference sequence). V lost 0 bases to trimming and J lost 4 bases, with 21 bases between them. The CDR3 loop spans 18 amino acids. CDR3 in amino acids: CATSRDVGRRRWGETQYF. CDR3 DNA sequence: TGTGCCACCAGCAGAGACGTGGGACGGAGAAGGTGGGGAGAGACCCAGTACTTC.

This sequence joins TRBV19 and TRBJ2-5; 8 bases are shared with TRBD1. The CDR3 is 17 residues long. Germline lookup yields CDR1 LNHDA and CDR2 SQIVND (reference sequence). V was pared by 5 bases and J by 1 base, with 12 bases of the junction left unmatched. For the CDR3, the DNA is TGTGCCAGTAGTTCAGGGCAGGGGGCGCGTGGCCAAGAGACCCAGTACTTC. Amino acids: CASSSGQGARGQETQYF.

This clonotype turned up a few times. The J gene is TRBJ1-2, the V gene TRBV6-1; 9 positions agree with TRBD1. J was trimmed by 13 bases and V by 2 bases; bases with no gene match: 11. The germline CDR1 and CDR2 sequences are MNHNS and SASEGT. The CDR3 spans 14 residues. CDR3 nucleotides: TGTGCCAGCAGTGAACCGGGACAGGGTTTTTTCTTCACCTTC. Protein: CASSEPGQGFFFTF.

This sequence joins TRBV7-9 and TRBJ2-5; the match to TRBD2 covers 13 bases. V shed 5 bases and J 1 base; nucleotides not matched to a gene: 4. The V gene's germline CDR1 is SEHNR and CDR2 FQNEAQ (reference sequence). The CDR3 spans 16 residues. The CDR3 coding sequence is TGTGCCAGCAGCATGGGACTAGCGGGACTCCAAGAGACCCAGTACTTC. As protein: CASSMGLAGLQETQYF.

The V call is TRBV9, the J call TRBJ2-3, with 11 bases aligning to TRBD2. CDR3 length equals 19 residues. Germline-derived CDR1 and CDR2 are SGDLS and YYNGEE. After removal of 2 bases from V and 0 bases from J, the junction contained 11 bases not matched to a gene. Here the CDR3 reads CASSVPRASGGTSTDTQYF. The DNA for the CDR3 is TGTGCCAGCAGCGTTCCCCGGGCTAGCGGGGGGACTAGCACAGATACGCAGTATTTT.

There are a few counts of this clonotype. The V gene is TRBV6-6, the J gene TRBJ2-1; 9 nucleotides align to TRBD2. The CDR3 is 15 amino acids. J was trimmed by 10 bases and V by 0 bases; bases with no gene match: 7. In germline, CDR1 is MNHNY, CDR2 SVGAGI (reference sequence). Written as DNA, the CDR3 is TGTGCCAGCAGTTACTCTCGCGGGGGGGCAGGCGAGCAGTTCTTC. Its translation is CASSYSRGGAGEQFF.

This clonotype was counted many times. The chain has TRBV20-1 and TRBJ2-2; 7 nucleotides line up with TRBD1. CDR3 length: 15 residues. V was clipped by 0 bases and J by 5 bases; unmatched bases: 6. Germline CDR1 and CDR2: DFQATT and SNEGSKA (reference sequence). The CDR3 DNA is TGCAGTGCTAGAGATTTCTCCAGGGGGACCGGGGAGCTGTTTTTT. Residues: CSARDFSRGTGELFF.

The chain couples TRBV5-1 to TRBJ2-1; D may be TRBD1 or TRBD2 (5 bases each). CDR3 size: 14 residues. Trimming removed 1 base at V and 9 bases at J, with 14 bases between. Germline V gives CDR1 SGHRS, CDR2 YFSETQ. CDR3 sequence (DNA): TGCGCCAGCAGCTTGCGTCCGGGGCCGAGTGAGCAGTTCTTC. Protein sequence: CASSLRPGPSEQFF. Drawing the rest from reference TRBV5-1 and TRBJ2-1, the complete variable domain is KAGVTQTPRYLIKTRGQQVTLSCSPISGHRSVSWYQQTPGQGLQFLFEYFSETQRNKGNFPGRFSGRQFSNSRSEMNVSTLELGDSALYLCASSLRPGPSEQFFGPGTRLTVL.

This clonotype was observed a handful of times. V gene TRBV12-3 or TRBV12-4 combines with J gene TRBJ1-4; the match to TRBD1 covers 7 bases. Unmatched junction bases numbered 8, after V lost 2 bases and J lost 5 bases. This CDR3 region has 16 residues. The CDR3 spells CASSLSSGGGNEKLFF. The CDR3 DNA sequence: TGTGCCAGCAGTTTAAGCTCAGGGGGAGGGAATGAAAAACTGTTTTTT.